The clone carrying this T cell receptor (beta chain) was counted a few times. Its cognate antigen is unknown. The CDR3 runs to 14 residues. The V gene end was trimmed by 5 bases and the J gene end by 3 bases; junction bases not matched to a gene: 6. Germline CDR1 PRHDT, CDR2 FYEKMQ (reference sequence). The source of the sample is a study of T cell repertoires in cytomegalovirus infection. Study details: Indications of both CMV infection and matching HLA type were provided by public TCR beta signatures.

TCRdb fed the reads into MiXCR, producing one record per CDR3 protein. The sample lists approximately 1,000,000 distinct CDR3 sequences, roughly 31% seen once, with about 14% in the top ten. The sequence was collected from a human donor in good health (CMV status not recorded). Some clones in this sample may be carry-over from other donors' samples. This material consisted of cultured CD8+ T cells from PBMCs, taken from culture after CMV antigen stimulation. The genes are TRBV13 and TRBJ2-5, with 7 bases that match TRBD1. CDR3 nucleotides: TGTGCCAGCAGCCCACAGGGGCGCAAAGAGACCCAGTACTTC. This encodes CASSPQGRKETQYF.